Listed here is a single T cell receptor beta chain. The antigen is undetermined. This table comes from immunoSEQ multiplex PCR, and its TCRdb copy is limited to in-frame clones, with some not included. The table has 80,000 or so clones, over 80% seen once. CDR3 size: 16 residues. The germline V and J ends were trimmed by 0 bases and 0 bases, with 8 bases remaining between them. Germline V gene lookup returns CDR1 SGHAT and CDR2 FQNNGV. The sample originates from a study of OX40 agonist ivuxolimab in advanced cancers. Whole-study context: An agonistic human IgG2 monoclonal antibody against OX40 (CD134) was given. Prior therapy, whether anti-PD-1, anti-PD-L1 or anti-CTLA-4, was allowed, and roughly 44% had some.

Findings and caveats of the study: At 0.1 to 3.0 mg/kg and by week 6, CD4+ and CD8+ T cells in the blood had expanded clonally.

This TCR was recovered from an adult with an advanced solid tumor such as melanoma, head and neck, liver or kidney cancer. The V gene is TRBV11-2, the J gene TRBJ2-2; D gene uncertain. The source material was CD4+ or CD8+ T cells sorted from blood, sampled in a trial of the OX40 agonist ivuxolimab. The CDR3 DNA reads TGTGCCAGCAGCTTAGAACGGCTAGCGAACACCGGGGAGCTGTTTTTT. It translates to CASSLERLANTGELFF.